The 17 T cell receptor beta chains below all came from one sample that was sequenced in a study of blood T cell repertoires in COVID-19. Here immunoSEQ multiplex PCR was the method, and the copy in TCRdb shows in-frame clones only, minus some. The sample contains 450,000 or so clones, about 90% of which appear only once. The sequenced sample was peripheral blood. The receptors were sampled from a man aged 18 to 35 with COVID-19, enrolled during active disease.

CDR3 sequence reads: CASSSDQEGPLHF. In nucleotides, the CDR3 is TGTGCCAGCAGCTCAGATCAGGAGGGTCCCCTCCACTTT. V is TRBV6-5 and J is TRBJ1-6; D not resolved. The V and J ends lost 6 bases and 13 bases respectively, with 16 bases between them. CDR1 MNHEY and CDR2 SVGAGI come from the germline V gene. CDR3 size: 13 residues.

This rearrangement joins TRBV3-1 (or the pseudogene TRBV3-2) to TRBJ1-2; the match to TRBD1 covers 9 bases. Germline CDR1 is LGHDT and CDR2 is YNNKEL (reference sequence). CDR3 length: 15 amino acids. Trimming took 5 bases from V and 8 from J; bases not matched to a gene: 12. CDR3 DNA: TGTGCCAGCAGCGGCCGGGACAGGGTGTATTACGGCTACACCTTC. This translates into CASSGRDRVYYGYTF.

As regards this clone: The same CDR3 arises from other DNA sequences in this sample as well. The rearrangement uses TRBV12-3 or TRBV12-4 and TRBJ2-3; no clear D. V lost 3 bases, J lost 1 base, and 2 bases lay in between. The length of the CDR3 is 12 residues. In nucleotides, the CDR3 is TGTGCCAGCAGTTTCGGCACAGATACGCAGTATTTT. Translation gives CASSFGTDTQYF.

The J gene is TRBJ1-5, the V gene TRBV15; 7 bases align to TRBD1. V lost 0 bases to trimming and J lost 9 bases; unmatched junction nucleotides: 14. CDR3 length equals 17 residues. Germline V gene lookup returns CDR1 LNHNV and CDR2 YYDKDF (reference sequence). CDR3 in amino acids: CATSRDKETGIGWPQHF. The CDR3 DNA reads TGTGCCACCAGCAGAGATAAAGAGACAGGGATTGGATGGCCCCAGCATTTT.

This clone has only one observation. The chain recombines TRBV28 with TRBJ1-5; 7 bases fit TRBD1. V shed 6 bases, J shed 4 bases, and the junction held 9 bases outside the gene matches. Germline V gene data show CDR1 as MDHEN and CDR2 as SYDVKM. The CDR3 consists of 15 residues. The CDR3 DNA reads TGTGCCAGCAGGTCACAGGGGCTGAGTAATCAGCCCCAGCATTTT. Residues: CASRSQGLSNQPQHF.

The chain combines TRBV7-9 with TRBJ2-3, with 9 nucleotides matching TRBD1. The CDR3 has 17 amino acids. V lost 5 bases and J lost 6; bases outside the gene matches: 15. From germline, CDR1 is SEHNR and CDR2 FQNEAQ (reference sequence). The CDR3 bases are TGTGCCAGCAGCGTTACGGGACAGGGATTCGCTCGGGATACGCAGTATTTT. As protein: CASSVTGQGFARDTQYF.

This clone came up once. The chain joins TRBV5-1 to TRBJ1-4; 10 bases align to TRBD1. Germline-derived CDR1 and CDR2 are SGHRS and YFSETQ. CDR3 length equals 14 residues. Unmatched junction bases numbered 5, after V lost 4 bases and J lost 8 bases. CDR3 loop: CASSATGGGEKLFF. The CDR3 nucleotides read TGCGCCAGCAGCGCGACAGGGGGCGGAGAAAAACTGTTTTTT.

In its sample, this clone was seen once. The rearrangement uses TRBV7-5 and TRBJ2-7; the DNA was not compared with TRBD2, the D call given in the table. TRBV7-5 is reported as a pseudogene. There are 15 residues in the CDR3. The CDR3 DNA follows: TGTGTCAGAAGCCAAGTCCCTAGCGCCTCCTACGAGCAGTACTTC. Translation: CVRSQVPSASYEQYF.

The chain couples TRBV6-5 to TRBJ1-5; tentatively, D is TRBD1 (5 bases). The V end lost 5 bases, the J end lost 4 bases, and 12 bases lay between the germline ends. The CDR3 runs to 14 residues. Germline loops: CDR1 MNHEY, CDR2 SVGAGI. CDR3 in amino acids: CASSTGAQNQPQHF. CDR3 nucleotide sequence: TGTGCCAGCAGTACTGGGGCACAAAATCAGCCCCAGCATTTT.

The chain employs TRBV21-1 and TRBJ2-5; no DNA check was done on the table's D call, TRBD2. TRBV21-1 is a pseudogene. The CDR3 covers 15 residues. The CDR3 DNA is TGTGCCAGCAGCAAAGAGGCCAGTCGGGGGGAGACCCAGTACTTC. Encoded protein: CASSKEASRGETQYF.

The CDR3 DNA reads TGTGCCAGCAGTCGGTTCACGGCGGGGGACACCATATATTTT. Translating it yields CASSRFTAGDTIYF. The chain is built from TRBV2 and TRBJ1-3; possible D gene TRBD1, 5 bases. Trimming pared 5 bases from V and 8 bases from J, leaving 16 bases between. This CDR3 is built from 14 residues. The germline V gene encodes CDR1 SNHLY and CDR2 FYNNEI.

The genes are TRBV5-6 and TRBJ2-3; the match to TRBD2 covers 13 bases. Germline CDR1 SGHDT, CDR2 YYEEEE. This CDR3 spans 15 amino acids. V trimming: 4 bases; J trimming: 4 bases; junction bases outside the gene matches: 3. Written as DNA, the CDR3 is TGTGCCAGCAGCACCGGACTAGCGGGAGCAGATACGCAGTATTTT. This codes for CASSTGLAGADTQYF.

The chain has TRBV18 and TRBJ2-1, with D maybe TRBD1 (6 bases). With 0 bases removed from V and 9 bases from J, the gap between germline ends came to 18 bases. This CDR3 contains 16 residues. In germline, CDR1 is KGHSH, CDR2 LQKENI. The DNA of the CDR3 is TGTGCCAGCTCACCACCTCCCAAAAACAGGGTAGGTGAGCAGTTCTTC. It yields the protein CASSPPPKNRVGEQFF.

This clone appeared a single time. The chain is built from TRBV6-5 and TRBJ1-1; TRBD1 is a possible D gene (5 bases). Per the germline V gene, CDR1 is MNHEY and CDR2 is SVGAGI. V was cut by 5 bases and J by 10 bases, with 14 bases left in between. The CDR3 is 12 amino acids. The CDR3: CASSPRQNPAFF. For the CDR3, the DNA is TGTGCCAGCAGTCCCAGACAGAACCCAGCTTTCTTT.

The V and J genes are TRBV7-8 and TRBJ2-7, with D tentatively TRBD2 (5 bases). CDR1 is SGHVS and CDR2 is FQNEAQ in the germline V gene. The ends were cut back, 2 bases at V and 0 bases at J, with 14 bases in the middle. The CDR3 length is 16 residues. CDR3 DNA: TGTGCCAGCAGCTTAAGCTGGGAGACGGTCTCCTACGAGCAGTACTTC. This gives the protein CASSLSWETVSYEQYF. The whole variable domain, filled in from reference TRBV7-8 and TRBJ2-7, reads GAGVSQSPRYKVAKRGQDVALRCDPISGHVSLFWYQQALGQGPEFLTYFQNEAQLDKSGLPSDRFFAERPEGSVSTLKIQRTQQEDSAVYLCASSLSWETVSYEQYFGPGTRLTVT.

The rearrangement joins TRBV19 to TRBJ2-3, with 7 bases identical to TRBD2. Germline V gene data show CDR1 as LNHDA and CDR2 as SQIVND (reference sequence). CDR3 length equals 15 residues. V lost 4 bases, J lost 1 base, and 5 bases stayed unmatched. The CDR3 here is CASSTPGGRTDTQYF. In DNA, the CDR3 is TGTGCCAGTAGTACCCCGGGGGGTCGCACAGATACGCAGTATTTT. The full variable domain, rest sourced from reference TRBV19 and TRBJ2-3, is DGGITQSPKYLFRKEGQNVTLSCEQNLNHDAMYWYRQDPGQGLRLIYYSQIVNDFQKGDIAEGYSVSREKKESFPLTVTSAQKNPTAFYLCASSTPGGRTDTQYFGPGTRLTVL.

The chain combines TRBV2 with TRBJ2-1; the match to TRBD2 covers 10 bases. With V trimmed by 2 bases and J by 10 bases, 8 bases remained unmatched. The CDR3 totals 15 residues. Per germline, CDR1 SNHLY and CDR2 FYNNEI. CDR3 in amino acids: CASSESSGSGLEQFF. In DNA, the CDR3 is TGTGCCAGCAGTGAATCTAGCGGGAGTGGTCTCGAGCAGTTCTTC.